This TCR beta chain emerged from a study of cytomegalovirus exposure and HLA in healthy donors. PCR primers comprised 60 Vbeta and 13 Jbeta primers. This table comes from immunoSEQ multiplex PCR, and its TCRdb copy is limited to in-frame clones, with some not included. The table has around 130,000 clones, approximately 82% seen once. The J segment lost 8 bases and the V segment lost 1 base, leaving 13 bases of the junction unmatched. The CDR3 spans 17 residues. Germline CDR1 and CDR2: SGHTA and FQGNSA. The chain has TRBV7-2 and TRBJ2-3, with 9 positions matching TRBD2. Sequencing used PBMCs. This TCR derives from a boy aged 2 to 10 in good health and CMV-seronegative. The CDR3 bases are TGTGCCAGCAGCTTAGATATATCGGCGGGAGGGCATCGTACGCAGTATTTT. It yields the protein CASSLDISAGGHRTQYF.